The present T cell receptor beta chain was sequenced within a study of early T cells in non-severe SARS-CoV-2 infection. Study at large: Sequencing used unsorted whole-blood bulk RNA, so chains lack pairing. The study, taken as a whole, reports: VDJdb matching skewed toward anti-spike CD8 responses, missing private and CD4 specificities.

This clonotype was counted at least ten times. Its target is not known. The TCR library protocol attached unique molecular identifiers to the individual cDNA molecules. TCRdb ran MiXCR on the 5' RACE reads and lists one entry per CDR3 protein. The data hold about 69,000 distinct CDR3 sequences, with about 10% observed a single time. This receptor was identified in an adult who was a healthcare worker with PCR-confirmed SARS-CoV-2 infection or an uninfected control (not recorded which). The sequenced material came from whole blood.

The CDR3: CASSHPIHRVWSDTQYF. Here the CDR3 DNA reads TGCGCCAGCAGCCATCCCATCCACAGGGTCTGGTCAGATACGCAGTATTTT. The gene calls are TRBV4-1 and TRBJ2-3; perhaps TRBD1 as D (6 bases). CDR3 length equals 17 residues. Germline V lookup: CDR1 MGHRA, CDR2 YSYEKL. V lost 3 bases and J 4 bases, leaving 20 bases between the germline ends.